Presented here are 5 T cell receptor beta chains from one specimen sequenced in a study of shared clonotypes between healthy human individuals. The method was immunoSEQ multiplex PCR; TCRdb's version includes in-frame clones alone and lacks a portion of them. The repertoire consists of a few million clones, with more than 80% occurring once and the leading ten covering 0.39%. Sequencing was done on a sample of naive CD4+ T cells from PBMCs. Subset: CD45RA+ positively selected. These receptor sequences come from a man between 18 and 35 years old in good health. Some clones in this sample may be carry-over from other donors' samples.

J is TRBJ2-7 and V is TRBV28, with D unclear. CDR1 MDHEN and CDR2 SYDVKM come from the germline V gene. The V end lost 3 bases, the J end lost 4 bases, and 13 bases lay between the germline ends. This CDR3 spans 14 amino acids. Here the CDR3 reads CASSLMRRAYEQYF. CDR3 nucleotides: TGTGCCAGCAGTTTGATGCGCAGAGCATACGAGCAGTACTTC.

The chain has TRBV19 and TRBJ2-1; 11 positions agree with TRBD1. This CDR3 is 17 amino acids long. Germline CDR1 LNHDA, CDR2 SQIVND (reference sequence). V lost 6 bases to trimming and J lost 4 bases; unmatched junction nucleotides: 11. CDR3 sequence (DNA): TGTGCCAGTAGCCCCCGGGACAGGGGGAGTTTTTACAATGAGCAGTTCTTC. Protein sequence: CASSPRDRGSFYNEQFF.

Only one count was recorded for this clone. CDR3 region: CASSFRPGLSTDTQYF. In nucleotides, the CDR3 is TGTGCCAGCAGCTTCCGCCCGGGCCTTAGCACAGATACGCAGTATTTT. V is TRBV7-2 and J is TRBJ2-3; D not resolved. The CDR3 spans 16 residues. CDR1 is SGHTA and CDR2 is FQGNSA in the germline V gene. Trimming took 3 bases from V and 0 from J, leaving 13 bases between them.

This rearrangement joins TRBV11-2 to TRBJ2-1; D possibly corresponds to TRBD2 (7 bases). Between the trimmed V and J ends, which lost 5 bases and 5 bases, there was a span of 25 bases. Germline assignment: CDR1 SGHAT and CDR2 FQNNGV. CDR3 size: 18 residues. Written as DNA, the CDR3 is TGTGCCAGCAGCGGGAGGCGGGGGCGGCTAGCGGAGAACAATGAGCAGTTCTTC. Amino acids: CASSGRRGRLAENNEQFF.

This chain connects TRBV14 to TRBJ2-1, with 10 bases that match TRBD1. Germline V lookup: CDR1 SGHDN, CDR2 FVKESK. This CDR3 is built from 18 residues. V lost 4 bases to trimming and J lost 4 bases; unmatched junction nucleotides: 13. The CDR3 loop reads CASSLRNAGTGVYNEQFF. The CDR3, as DNA: TGTGCCAGCAGCCTGAGAAACGCCGGGACAGGGGTTTACAATGAGCAGTTCTTC.